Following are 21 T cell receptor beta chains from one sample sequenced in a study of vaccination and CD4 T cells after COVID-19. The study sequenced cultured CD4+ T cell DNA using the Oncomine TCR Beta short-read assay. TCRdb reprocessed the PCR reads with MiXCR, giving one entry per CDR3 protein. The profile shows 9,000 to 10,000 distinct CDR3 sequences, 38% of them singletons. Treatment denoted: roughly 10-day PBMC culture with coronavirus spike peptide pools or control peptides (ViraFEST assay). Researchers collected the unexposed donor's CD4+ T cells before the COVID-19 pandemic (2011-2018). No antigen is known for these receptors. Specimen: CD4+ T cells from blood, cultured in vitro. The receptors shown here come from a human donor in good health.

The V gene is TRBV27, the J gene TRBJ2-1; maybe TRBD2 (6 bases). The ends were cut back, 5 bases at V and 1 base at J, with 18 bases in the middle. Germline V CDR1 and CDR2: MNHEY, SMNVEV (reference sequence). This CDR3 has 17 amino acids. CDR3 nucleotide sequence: TGTGCCAGCAGTAGTGGGGGGAGTTTTTGGTCCTACAATGAGCAGTTCTTC. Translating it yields CASSSGGSFWSYNEQFF.

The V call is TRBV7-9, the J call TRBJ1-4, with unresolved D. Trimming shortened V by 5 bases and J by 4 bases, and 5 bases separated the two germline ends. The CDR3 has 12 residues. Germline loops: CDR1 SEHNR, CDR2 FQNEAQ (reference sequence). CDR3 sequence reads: CASSRVNEKLFF. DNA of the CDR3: TGTGCCAGCAGCCGAGTTAATGAAAAACTGTTTTTT.

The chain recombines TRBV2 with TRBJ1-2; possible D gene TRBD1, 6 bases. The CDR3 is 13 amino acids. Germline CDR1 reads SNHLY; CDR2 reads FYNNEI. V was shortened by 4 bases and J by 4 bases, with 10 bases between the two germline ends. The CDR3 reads CASSGGGVYGYTF. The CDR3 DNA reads TGTGCCAGCAGTGGAGGGGGGGTCTATGGCTACACCTTC.

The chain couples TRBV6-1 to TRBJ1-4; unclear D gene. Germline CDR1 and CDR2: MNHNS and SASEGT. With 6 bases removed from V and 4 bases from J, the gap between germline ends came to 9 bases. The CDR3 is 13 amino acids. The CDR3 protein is CASSPSYNEKLFF. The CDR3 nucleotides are TGTGCCAGCAGCCCGTCCTATAATGAAAAACTGTTTTTT.

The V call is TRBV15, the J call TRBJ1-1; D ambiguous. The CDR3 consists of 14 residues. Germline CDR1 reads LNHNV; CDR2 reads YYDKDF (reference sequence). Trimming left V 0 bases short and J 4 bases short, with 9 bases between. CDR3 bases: TGTGCCACCAGCAGAGATCCCCAGAGCACTGAAGCTTTCTTT. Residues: CATSRDPQSTEAFF.

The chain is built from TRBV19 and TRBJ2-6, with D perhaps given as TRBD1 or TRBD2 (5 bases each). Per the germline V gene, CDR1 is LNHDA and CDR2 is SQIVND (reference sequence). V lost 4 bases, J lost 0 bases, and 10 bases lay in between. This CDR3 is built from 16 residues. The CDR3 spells CASSRGSISGANVLTF. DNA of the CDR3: TGTGCCAGTAGTAGGGGGTCCATCTCTGGGGCCAACGTCCTGACTTTC. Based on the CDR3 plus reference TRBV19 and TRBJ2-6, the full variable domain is DGGITQSPKYLFRKEGQNVTLSCEQNLNHDAMYWYRQDPGQGLRLIYYSQIVNDFQKGDIAEGYSVSREKKESFPLTVTSAQKNPTAFYLCASSRGSISGANVLTFGAGSRLTVL.

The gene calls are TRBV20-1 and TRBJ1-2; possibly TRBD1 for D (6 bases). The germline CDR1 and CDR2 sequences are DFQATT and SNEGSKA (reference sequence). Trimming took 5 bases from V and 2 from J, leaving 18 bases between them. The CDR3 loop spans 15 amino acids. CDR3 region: CSASDSLRSNYGYTF. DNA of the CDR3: TGCAGTGCTTCGGACAGCCTTCGAAGCAACTATGGCTACACCTTC.

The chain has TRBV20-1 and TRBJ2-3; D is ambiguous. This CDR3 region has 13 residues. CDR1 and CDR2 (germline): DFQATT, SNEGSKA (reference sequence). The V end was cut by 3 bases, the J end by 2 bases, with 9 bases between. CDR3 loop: CSASFRNTDTQYF. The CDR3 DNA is TGCAGTGCTAGTTTCAGAAACACAGATACGCAGTATTTT.

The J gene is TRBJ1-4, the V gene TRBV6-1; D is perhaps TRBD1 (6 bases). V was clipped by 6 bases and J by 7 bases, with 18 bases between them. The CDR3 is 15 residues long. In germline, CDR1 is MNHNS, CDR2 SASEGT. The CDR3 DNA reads TGTGCCAGCAGCCGGGACTGGGGACAATCTGAAAAACTGTTTTTT. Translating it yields CASSRDWGQSEKLFF.

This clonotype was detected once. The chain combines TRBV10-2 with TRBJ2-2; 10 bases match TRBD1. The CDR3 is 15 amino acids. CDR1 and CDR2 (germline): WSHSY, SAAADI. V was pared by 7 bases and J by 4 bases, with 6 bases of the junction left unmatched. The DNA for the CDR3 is TGCGCCAGCAACCCGACAGGGGGCCGCACCGGGGAGCTGTTTTTT. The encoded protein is CASNPTGGRTGELFF.

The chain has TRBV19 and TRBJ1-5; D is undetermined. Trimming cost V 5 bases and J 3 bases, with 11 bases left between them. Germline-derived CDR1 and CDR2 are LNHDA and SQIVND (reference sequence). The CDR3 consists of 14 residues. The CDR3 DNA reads TGTGCCAGTAGTGCCGCGTACCACAATCAGCCCCAGCATTTT. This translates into CASSAAYHNQPQHF.

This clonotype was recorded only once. Here the CDR3 DNA reads TGTGCCAGCAGCCCGGGACTCTATGGCTACACCTTC. Its translation: CASSPGLYGYTF. The chain links TRBV14 to TRBJ1-2; D may be TRBD1 (5 bases). The CDR3 is made up of 12 amino acids. The V end lost 4 bases, the J end lost 4 bases, and 7 bases lay between the germline ends. Germline-derived CDR1 and CDR2 are SGHDN and FVKESK.

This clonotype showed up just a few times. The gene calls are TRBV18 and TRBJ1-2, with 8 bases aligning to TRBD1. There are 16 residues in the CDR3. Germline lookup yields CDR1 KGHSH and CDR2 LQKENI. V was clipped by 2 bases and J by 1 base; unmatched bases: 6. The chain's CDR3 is CASSPIQTGVNYGYTF. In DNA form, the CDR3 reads TGTGCCAGCTCACCAATCCAGACAGGGGTTAACTATGGCTACACCTTC.

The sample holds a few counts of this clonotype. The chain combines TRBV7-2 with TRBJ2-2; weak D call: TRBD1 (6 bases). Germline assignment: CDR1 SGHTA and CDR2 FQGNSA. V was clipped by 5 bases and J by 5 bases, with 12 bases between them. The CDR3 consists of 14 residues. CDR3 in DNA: TGTGCCAGCAGCCCTGCCGGGACAACCGGGGAGCTGTTTTTT. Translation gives CASSPAGTTGELFF.

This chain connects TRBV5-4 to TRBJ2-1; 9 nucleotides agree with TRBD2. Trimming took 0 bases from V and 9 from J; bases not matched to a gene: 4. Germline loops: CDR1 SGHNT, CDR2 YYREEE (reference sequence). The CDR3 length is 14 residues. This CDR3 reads CASSLELAGSEQFF. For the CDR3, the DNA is TGTGCCAGCAGCTTGGAACTAGCGGGTAGTGAGCAGTTCTTC.

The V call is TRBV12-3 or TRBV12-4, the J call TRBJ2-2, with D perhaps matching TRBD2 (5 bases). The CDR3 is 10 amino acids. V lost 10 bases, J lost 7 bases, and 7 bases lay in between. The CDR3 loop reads CAIRGGELFF. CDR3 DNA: TGTGCCATCCGGGGCGGGGAGCTGTTTTTT.

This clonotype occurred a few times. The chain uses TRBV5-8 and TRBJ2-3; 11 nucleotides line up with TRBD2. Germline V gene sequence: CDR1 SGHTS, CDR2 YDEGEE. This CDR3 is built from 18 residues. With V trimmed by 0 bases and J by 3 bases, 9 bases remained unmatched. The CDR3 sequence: CASSLALTSGSMTDTQYF. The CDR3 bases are TGTGCCAGCAGCTTGGCCCTCACTAGCGGGAGTATGACAGATACGCAGTATTTT.

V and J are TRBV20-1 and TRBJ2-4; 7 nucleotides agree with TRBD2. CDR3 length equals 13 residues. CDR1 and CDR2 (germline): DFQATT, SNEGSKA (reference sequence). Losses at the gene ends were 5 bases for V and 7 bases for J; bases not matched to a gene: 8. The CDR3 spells CSAPAGAPNIQYF. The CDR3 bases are TGCAGTGCTCCCGCGGGAGCCCCCAACATTCAGTACTTC.

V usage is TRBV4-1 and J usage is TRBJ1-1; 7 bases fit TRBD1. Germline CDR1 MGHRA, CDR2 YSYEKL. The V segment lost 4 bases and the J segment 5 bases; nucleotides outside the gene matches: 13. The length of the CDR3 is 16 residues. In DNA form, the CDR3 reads TGCGCCAGCAGCCTACACCCGGCCAGGGGGAAAACTGAAGCTTTCTTT. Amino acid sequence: CASSLHPARGKTEAFF.

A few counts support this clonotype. CDR3 in amino acids: CASSLVGGGANTDTQYF. CDR3 nucleotide sequence: TGTGCCAGCAGCTTAGTCGGCGGGGGGGCAAACACAGATACGCAGTATTTT. The chain couples TRBV7-6 to TRBJ2-3; TRBD2 aligns across 9 bases. The CDR3 runs 17 residues. The ends lost 1 base at V and 2 bases at J; junction bases unmatched: 7. Per germline, CDR1 SGHVS and CDR2 FNYEAQ.

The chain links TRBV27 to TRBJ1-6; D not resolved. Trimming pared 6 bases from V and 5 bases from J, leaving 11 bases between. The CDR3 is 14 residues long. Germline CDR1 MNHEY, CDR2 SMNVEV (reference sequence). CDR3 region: CASRGPTDNSPLHF. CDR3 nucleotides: TGTGCCAGCAGAGGGCCGACGGATAATTCACCCCTCCACTTT.